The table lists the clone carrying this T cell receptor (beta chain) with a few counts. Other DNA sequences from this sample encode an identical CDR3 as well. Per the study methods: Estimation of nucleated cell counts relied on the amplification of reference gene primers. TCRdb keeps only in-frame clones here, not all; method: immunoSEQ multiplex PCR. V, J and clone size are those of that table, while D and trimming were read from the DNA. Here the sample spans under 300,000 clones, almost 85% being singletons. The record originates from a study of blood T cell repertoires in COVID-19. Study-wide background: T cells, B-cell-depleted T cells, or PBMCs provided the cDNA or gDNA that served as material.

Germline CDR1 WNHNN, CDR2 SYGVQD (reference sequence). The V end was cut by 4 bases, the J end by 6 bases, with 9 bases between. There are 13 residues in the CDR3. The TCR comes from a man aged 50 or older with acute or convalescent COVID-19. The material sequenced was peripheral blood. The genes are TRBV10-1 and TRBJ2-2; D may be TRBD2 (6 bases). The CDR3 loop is CASSAGAPGELFF. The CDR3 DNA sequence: TGCGCCAGCAGTGCGGGAGCTCCCGGGGAGCTGTTTTTT.